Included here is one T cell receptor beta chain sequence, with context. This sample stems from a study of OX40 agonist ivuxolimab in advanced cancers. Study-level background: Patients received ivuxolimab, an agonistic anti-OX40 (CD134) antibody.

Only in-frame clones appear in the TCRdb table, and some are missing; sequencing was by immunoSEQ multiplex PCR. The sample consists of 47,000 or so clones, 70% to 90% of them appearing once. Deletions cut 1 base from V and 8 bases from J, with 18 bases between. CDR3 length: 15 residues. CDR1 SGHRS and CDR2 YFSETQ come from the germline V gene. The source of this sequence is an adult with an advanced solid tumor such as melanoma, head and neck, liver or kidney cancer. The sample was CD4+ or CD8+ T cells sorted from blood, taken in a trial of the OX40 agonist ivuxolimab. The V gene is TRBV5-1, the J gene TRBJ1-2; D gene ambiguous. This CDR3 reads CASSLLADSADGYTF. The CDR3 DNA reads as TGCGCCAGCAGCTTGCTGGCCGATTCAGCCGACGGCTACACCTTC.